This T cell receptor (beta chain) was observed in a study of CD8 T cells in ankylosing spondylitis. Findings and caveats of the study: Roughly eight highly homologous variants made up a TCR beta motif that seemed to typify ankylosing spondylitis blood. Disease-linked clones reportedly concentrated significantly in matched ankylosing spondylitis synovial fluid.

This clonotype appeared a few times. Its cognate antigen is unknown. Quantitative 5'-RACE with molecular barcodes was used to make the TCR beta libraries. TCRdb independently ran MiXCR on the 5' RACE reads; one entry per CDR3 protein. The sample carries about 840,000 distinct CDR3 sequences, 10% to 15% recorded once. The germline V gene encodes CDR1 DFQATT and CDR2 SNEGSKA (reference sequence). Deletions cut 5 bases from V and 0 bases from J, with 12 bases between. This CDR3 comprises 14 residues. V usage is TRBV20-1 and J usage is TRBJ2-3; D is uncertain. The source of this sequence is a male donor with ankylosing spondylitis. Sequencing was carried out using blood, either unsorted or a sorted T cell fraction (not recorded which). CDR3 bases: TGCAGTGCTCCTCCTAGGCGGAGCACAGATACGCAGTATTTT. Amino acid sequence: CSAPPRRSTDTQYF.